This T cell receptor (beta chain) was sequenced during a study of vaccination and CD4 T cells after COVID-19. At the level of the study: Six men and four women formed the convalescents, two being Hispanic.

TCRdb recomputed calls from the PCR reads with MiXCR, one row per CDR3 protein. The table records 15,000 to 20,000 distinct CDR3 sequences, around 68% of them present only once. From germline, CDR1 is DFQATT and CDR2 SNEGSKA (reference sequence). The CDR3 consists of 16 residues. J lost 5 bases, V lost 0 bases, and 7 bases had no gene match. The count of this clonotype is one. No antigen is known for it. Overall study findings and caveats: There was no significant change from approximately 21 to 38 median reactive clonotypes. Spike mono-reactivity was found in 304 of 307 vaccine-specific clones from convalescent patients. Post-vaccination, and not before, a median roughly 89% of reactive clones appeared in convalescent patients.

The starting material was CD4+ T cells from blood, obtained before SARS-CoV-2 vaccination. The sequence derives from a human donor who had recovered from COVID-19. The chain joins TRBV20-1 to TRBJ2-5; 12 positions agree with TRBD2. The CDR3 region is CSAREGRTSGIETQYF. The CDR3, as DNA: TGCAGTGCTAGAGAGGGGAGGACTAGCGGGATTGAGACCCAGTACTTC.